This T cell receptor (beta chain) was retrieved from a study of T-cell reconstitution after alpha-beta-depleted transplantation in children. This clonotype has a handful of counts. Sequence at one end of the junction differs from germline and may be a read error. Per the germline V gene, CDR1 is SEHNR and CDR2 is FQNEAQ (reference sequence). The CDR3 extends over 15 amino acids. This sample's TCRbeta library carried unique molecular identifier barcodes. TCRdb itself ran the PCR reads through MiXCR, one entry per CDR3 protein. The data hold 70,000 to 100,000 distinct CDR3 sequences, with more than 10% observed a single time.

This specimen consisted of PBMCs from the stem cell graft donor, obtained from the stem cell graft. The sequence was collected from a human donor who donated a stem cell graft to a child with inherited bone marrow failure. This chain connects TRBV7-9 to TRBJ2-3; 12 bases map to TRBD2. In nucleotides, the CDR3 is TGTGCCAGCAGCTTAGGACTAGCGGGGGCAGATGCGCAGTATTTT. This gives the protein CASSLGLAGADAQYF.